The next 9 T cell receptor beta chains were all read from a single sample in a study of blood T cell repertoires in COVID-19. Profiling relied on immunoSEQ multiplex PCR, and the TCRdb table lists in-frame clones only, not all of them. This sample carries about 150,000 clones, 80% to 85% of them seen once, and the ten largest clones take roughly a tenth. Sequenced input: peripheral blood. The receptors shown here come from a man between 65 and 85 years old with active or convalescent COVID-19.

This sequence joins TRBV7-9 and TRBJ2-7; 9 bases match TRBD2. CDR1 is SEHNR and CDR2 is FQNEAQ in the germline V gene (reference sequence). CDR3 length equals 15 residues. V shed 4 bases, J shed 2 bases, and the junction held 6 bases outside the gene matches. The CDR3 region has the DNA TGTGCCAGCAGCTCCAGACTAGCGGCCCCCTACGAGCAGTACTTC. As protein: CASSSRLAAPYEQYF.

V gene TRBV2 combines with J gene TRBJ1-2; 8 bases match TRBD1. Germline V gene sequence: CDR1 SNHLY, CDR2 FYNNEI. Trimming took 6 bases from V and 3 from J; bases not matched to a gene: 6. This CDR3 contains 14 residues. CDR3 bases: TGTGCCAGCAGGGCCGGGACAGGAGACTATGGCTACACCTTC. It encodes CASRAGTGDYGYTF.

The J gene is TRBJ1-5, the V gene TRBV5-1, with D tentatively TRBD1 (6 bases). Germline-derived CDR1 and CDR2 are SGHRS and YFSETQ. Trimming removed 4 bases at V and 4 bases at J, with 15 bases between. CDR3 length: 15 amino acids. In DNA, the CDR3 is TGCGCCAGCAGCCGGACGGACAGTTTAAATCAGCCCCAGCATTTT. Protein sequence: CASSRTDSLNQPQHF.

The chain carries TRBV18 and TRBJ2-1; D ambiguous. Between the trimmed V and J ends, which lost 3 bases and 5 bases, there was a span of 11 bases. This CDR3 spans 14 amino acids. Germline V lookup: CDR1 KGHSH, CDR2 LQKENI. CDR3 sequence: CASSPVDSDNEQFF. The CDR3 DNA sequence: TGTGCCAGCTCACCCGTCGACTCGGACAATGAGCAGTTCTTC.

J is TRBJ1-1 and V is TRBV1; the table's D call, TRBD1, has no DNA check behind it. TRBV1 counts as a pseudogene. CDR3 length: 13 amino acids. The CDR3 loop reads CTAPGGLNTEAFF. The CDR3 DNA is TGCACCGCCCCAGGGGGGCTGAACACTGAAGCTTTCTTT.

The sample holds one count of this clone. CDR3 protein: CASSQPPGQINEAFF. In nucleotides, the CDR3 is TGTGCCAGCAGCCAACCTCCGGGACAGATAAATGAAGCTTTCTTT. The chain links TRBV7-8 to TRBJ1-1, with 7 bases identical to TRBD1. This CDR3 contains 15 residues. Per the germline V gene, CDR1 is SGHVS and CDR2 is FQNEAQ. J was trimmed by 7 bases and V by 5 bases; bases with no gene match: 13.

The chain joins TRBV5-1 to TRBJ1-1; 9 nucleotides align to TRBD1. CDR1 and CDR2 (germline): SGHRS, YFSETQ. The V gene end was trimmed by 2 bases and the J gene end by 6 bases; junction bases not matched to a gene: 2. The length of the CDR3 is 13 residues. This CDR3 reads CASSLQGAAEAFF. The CDR3, as DNA: TGCGCCAGCAGCTTACAGGGGGCCGCTGAAGCTTTCTTT.

This clone was recorded only once. The chain carries TRBV24-1 and TRBJ2-2; D possibly corresponds to TRBD1 (5 bases). CDR3 length: 14 amino acids. The V gene's germline CDR1 is KGHDR and CDR2 SFDVKD. V was pared by 9 bases and J by 6 bases, with 16 bases between. DNA of the CDR3: TGTGCCACCGGGGCTGAGAGTCACCCCGGGGAGCTGTTTTTT. Its translation: CATGAESHPGELFF.

The chain links TRBV6-6 to TRBJ1-5, with 7 bases that match TRBD1. This CDR3 is built from 15 residues. Germline CDR1 MNHNY, CDR2 SVGAGI (reference sequence). With V trimmed by 2 bases and J by 4 bases, 5 bases remained unmatched. CDR3 DNA: TGTGCCAGCAGTTACCCATTACAGGGGAATCAGCCCCAGCATTTT. Protein sequence: CASSYPLQGNQPQHF.